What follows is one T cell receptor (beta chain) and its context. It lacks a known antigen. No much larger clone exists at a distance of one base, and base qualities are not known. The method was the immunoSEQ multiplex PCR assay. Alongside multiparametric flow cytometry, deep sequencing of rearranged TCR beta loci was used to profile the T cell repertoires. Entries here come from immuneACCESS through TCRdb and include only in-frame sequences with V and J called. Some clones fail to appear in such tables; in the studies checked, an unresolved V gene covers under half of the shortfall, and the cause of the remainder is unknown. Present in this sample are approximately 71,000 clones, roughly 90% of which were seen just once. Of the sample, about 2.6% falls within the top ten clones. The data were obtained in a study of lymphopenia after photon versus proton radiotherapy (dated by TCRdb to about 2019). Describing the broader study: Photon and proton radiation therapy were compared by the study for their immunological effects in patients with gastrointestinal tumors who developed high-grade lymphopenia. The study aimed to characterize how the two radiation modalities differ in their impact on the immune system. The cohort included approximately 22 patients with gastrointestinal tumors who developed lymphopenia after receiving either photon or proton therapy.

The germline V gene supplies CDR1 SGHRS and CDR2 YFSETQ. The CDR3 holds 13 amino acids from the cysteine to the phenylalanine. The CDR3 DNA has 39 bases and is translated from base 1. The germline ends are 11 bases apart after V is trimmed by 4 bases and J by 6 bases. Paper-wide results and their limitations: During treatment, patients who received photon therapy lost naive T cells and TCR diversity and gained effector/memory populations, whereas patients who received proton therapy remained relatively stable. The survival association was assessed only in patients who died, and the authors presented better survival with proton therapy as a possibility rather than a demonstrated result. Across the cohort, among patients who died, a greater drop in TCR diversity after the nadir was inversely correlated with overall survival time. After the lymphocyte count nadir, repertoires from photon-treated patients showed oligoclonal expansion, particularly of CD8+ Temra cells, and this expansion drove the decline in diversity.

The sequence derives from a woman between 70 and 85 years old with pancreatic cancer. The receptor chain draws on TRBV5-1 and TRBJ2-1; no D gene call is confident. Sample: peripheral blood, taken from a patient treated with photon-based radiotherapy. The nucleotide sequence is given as TGCGCCAGCAGCCTGGTTATGGGCAATGAGCAGTTCTTC. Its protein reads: CASSLVMGNEQFF.